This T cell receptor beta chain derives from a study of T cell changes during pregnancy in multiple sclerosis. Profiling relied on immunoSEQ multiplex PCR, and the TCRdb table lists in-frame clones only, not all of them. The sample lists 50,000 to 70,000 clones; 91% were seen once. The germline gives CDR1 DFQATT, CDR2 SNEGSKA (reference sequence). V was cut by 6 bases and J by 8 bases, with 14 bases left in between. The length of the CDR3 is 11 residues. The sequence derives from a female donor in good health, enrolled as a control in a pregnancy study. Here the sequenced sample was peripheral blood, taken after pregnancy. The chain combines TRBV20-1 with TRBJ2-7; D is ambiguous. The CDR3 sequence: CSAPDRQKQYF. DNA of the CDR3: TGCAGTGCCCCCGATCGTCAGAAGCAGTACTTC.